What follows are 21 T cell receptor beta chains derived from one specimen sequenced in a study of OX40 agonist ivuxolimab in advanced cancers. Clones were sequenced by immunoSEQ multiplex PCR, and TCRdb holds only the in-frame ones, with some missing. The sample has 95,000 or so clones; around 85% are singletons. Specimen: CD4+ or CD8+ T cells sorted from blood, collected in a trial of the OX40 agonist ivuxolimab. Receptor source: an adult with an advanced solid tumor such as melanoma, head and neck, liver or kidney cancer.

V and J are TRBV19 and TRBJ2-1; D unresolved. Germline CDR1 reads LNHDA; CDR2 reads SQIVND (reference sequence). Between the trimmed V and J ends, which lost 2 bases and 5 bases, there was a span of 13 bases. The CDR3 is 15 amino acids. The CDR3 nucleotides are TGTGCCAGTAGTATAACCTTTGTCGGTAACAATGAGCAGTTCTTC. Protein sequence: CASSITFVGNNEQFF.

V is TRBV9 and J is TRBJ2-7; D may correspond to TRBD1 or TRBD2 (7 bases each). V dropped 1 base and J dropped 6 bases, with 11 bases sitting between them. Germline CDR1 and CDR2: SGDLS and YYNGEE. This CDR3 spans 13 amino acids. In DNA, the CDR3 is TGTGCCAGCAGCGTAACAGGGGAGGGCGAGCAGTACTTC. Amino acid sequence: CASSVTGEGEQYF.

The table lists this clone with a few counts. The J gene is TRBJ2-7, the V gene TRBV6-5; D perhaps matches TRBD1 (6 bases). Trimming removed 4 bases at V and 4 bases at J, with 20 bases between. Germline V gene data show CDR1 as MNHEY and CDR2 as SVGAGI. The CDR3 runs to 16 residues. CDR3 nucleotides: TGTGCCAGCAGTTCCCACAGTACAGGGAATTCGTACGAGCAGTACTTC. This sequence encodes CASSSHSTGNSYEQYF.

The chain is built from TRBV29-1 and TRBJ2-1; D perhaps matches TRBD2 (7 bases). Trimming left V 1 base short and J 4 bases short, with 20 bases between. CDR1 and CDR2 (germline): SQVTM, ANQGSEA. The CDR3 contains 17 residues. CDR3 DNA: TGCAGCGTTGAAGGCCCGCTTTGGGGGGGCGAATACAATGAGCAGTTCTTC. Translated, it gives CSVEGPLWGGEYNEQFF.

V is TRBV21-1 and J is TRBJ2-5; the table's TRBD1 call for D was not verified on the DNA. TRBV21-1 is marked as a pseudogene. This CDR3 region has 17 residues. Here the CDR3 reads CASSKVPDREYQETQYF. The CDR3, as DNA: TGTGCCAGCAGCAAAGTACCGGACAGGGAGTACCAAGAGACCCAGTACTTC.

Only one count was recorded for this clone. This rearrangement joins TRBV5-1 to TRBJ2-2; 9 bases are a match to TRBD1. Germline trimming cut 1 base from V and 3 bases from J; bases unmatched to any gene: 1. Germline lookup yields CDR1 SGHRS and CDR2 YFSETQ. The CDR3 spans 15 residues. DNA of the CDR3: TGCGCCAGCAGCTTGCGGACAGGGGACACCGGGGAGCTGTTTTTT. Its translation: CASSLRTGDTGELFF.

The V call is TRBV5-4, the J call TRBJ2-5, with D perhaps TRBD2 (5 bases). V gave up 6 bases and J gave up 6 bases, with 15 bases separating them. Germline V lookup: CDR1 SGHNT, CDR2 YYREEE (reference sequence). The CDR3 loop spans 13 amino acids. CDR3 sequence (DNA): TGTGCCAGCAACGTGGAGTGGGAGAAGACCCAGTACTTC. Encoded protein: CASNVEWEKTQYF.

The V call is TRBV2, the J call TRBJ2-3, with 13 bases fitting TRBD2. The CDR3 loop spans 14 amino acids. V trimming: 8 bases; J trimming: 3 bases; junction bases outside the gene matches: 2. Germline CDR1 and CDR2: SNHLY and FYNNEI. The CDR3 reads CASGTSGETDTQYF. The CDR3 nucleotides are TGTGCCAGCGGGACTAGCGGGGAGACAGATACGCAGTATTTT.

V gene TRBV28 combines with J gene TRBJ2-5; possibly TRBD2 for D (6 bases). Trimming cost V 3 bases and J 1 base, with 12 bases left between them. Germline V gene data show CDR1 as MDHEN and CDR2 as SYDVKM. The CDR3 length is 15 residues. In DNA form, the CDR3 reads TGTGCCAGCAGTTTCCCTTCCGGGAGCCAAGAGACCCAGTACTTC. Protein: CASSFPSGSQETQYF. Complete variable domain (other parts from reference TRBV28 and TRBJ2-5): DVKVTQSSRYLVKRTGEKVFLECVQDMDHENMFWYRQDPGLGLRLIYFSYDVKMKEKGDIPEGYSVSREKKERFSLILESASTNQTSMYLCASSFPSGSQETQYFGPGTRLLVL.

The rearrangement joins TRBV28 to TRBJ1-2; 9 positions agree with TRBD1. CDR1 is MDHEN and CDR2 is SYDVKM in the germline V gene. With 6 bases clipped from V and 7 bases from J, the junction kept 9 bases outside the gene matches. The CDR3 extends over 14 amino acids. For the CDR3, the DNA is TGTGCCAGCAGAAAAAAGGGACAGGGCCCTGGCTACACCTTC. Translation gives CASRKKGQGPGYTF.

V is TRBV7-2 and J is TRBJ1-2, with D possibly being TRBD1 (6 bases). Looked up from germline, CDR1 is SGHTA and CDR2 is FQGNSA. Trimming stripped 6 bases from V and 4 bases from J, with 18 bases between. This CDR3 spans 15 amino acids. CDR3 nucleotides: TGTGCCAGCAGAAATGCTGGGGGCGGGATCTATGGCTACACCTTC. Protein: CASRNAGGGIYGYTF.

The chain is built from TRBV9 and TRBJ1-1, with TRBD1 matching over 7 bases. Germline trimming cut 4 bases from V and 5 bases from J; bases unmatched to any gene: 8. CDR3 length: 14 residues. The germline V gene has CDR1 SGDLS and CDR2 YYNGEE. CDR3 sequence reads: CASSPFDRETEAFF. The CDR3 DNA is TGTGCCAGCAGCCCCTTCGACAGGGAGACTGAAGCTTTCTTT. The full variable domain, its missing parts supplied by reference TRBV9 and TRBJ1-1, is DSGVTQTPKHLITATGQRVTLRCSPRSGDLSVYWYQQSLDQGLQFLIQYYNGEERAKGNILERFSAQQFPDLHSELNLSSLELGDSALYFCASSPFDRETEAFFGQGTRLTVV.

CDR3 region: CASSVVSGGPSDEQFF. The CDR3 DNA reads as TGTGCCAGCAGCGTAGTTTCGGGAGGGCCTTCGGATGAGCAGTTCTTC. This chain connects TRBV9 to TRBJ2-1; the match to TRBD2 covers 8 bases. CDR1 SGDLS and CDR2 YYNGEE come from the germline V gene. The length of the CDR3 is 16 residues. Trimming cost V 0 bases and J 8 bases; bases outside gene matches: 10.

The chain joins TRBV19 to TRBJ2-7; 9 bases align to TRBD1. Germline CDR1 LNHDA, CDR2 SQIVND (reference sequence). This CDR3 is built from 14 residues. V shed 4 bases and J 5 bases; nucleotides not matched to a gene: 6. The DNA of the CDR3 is TGTGCCAGTAGTACCCGGACAGGGGTTGACGAGCAGTACTTC. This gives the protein CASSTRTGVDEQYF.

The CDR3 DNA reads as TGTGCCAGTAGTATCAGAAGCGGAGGCAGCCTTAGCTCCTACAATGAGCAGTTCTTC. Amino acids: CASSIRSGGSLSSYNEQFF. The chain combines TRBV19 with TRBJ2-1; D is possibly TRBD2 (5 bases). V was shortened by 3 bases and J by 0 bases, with 21 bases between the two germline ends. The CDR3 covers 19 residues. CDR1 LNHDA and CDR2 SQIVND come from the germline V gene (reference sequence).

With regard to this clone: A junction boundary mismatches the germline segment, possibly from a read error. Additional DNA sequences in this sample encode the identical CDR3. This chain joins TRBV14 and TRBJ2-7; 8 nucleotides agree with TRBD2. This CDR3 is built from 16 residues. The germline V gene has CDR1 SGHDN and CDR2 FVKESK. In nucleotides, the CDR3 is TGTGCCAGCAGCCAGTTAGCGGGACTGAGGTCCTACGAACAGTACTTC. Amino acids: CASSQLAGLRSYEQYF.

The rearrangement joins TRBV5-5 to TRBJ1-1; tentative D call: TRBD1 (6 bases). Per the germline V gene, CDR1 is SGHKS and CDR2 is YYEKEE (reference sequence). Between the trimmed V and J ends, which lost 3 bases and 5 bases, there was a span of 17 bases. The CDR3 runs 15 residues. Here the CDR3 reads CASSSTPGGRTEAFF. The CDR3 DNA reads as TGTGCCAGCAGCTCGACCCCGGGGGGGCGTACTGAAGCTTTCTTT. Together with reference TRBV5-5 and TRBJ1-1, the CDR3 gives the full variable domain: DAGVTQSPTHLIKTRGQQVTLRCSPISGHKSVSWYQQVLGQGPQFIFQYYEKEERGRGNFPDRFSARQFPNYSSELNVNALLLGDSALYLCASSSTPGGRTEAFFGQGTRLTVV.

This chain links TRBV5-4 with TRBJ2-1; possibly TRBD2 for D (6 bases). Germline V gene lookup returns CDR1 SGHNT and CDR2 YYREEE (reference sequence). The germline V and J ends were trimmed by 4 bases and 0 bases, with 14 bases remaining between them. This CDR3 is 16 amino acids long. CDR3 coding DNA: TGTGCCAGCAGCCAAGATGCGGGGAGCTCCTACAATGAGCAGTTCTTC. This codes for CASSQDAGSSYNEQFF.

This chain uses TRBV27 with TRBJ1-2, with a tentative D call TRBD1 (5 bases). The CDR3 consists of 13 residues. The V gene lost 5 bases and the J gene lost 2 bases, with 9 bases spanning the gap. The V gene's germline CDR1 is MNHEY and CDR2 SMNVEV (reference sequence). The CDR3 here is CASSTWDNYGYTF. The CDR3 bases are TGTGCCAGCAGTACATGGGACAACTATGGCTACACCTTC.

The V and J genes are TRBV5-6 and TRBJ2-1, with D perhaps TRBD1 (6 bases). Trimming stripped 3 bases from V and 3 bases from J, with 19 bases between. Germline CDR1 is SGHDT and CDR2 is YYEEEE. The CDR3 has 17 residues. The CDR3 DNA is TGTGCCAGCAGCTCCTACGGTAGGGGGTCGAGCTACAATGAGCAGTTCTTC. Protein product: CASSSYGRGSSYNEQFF.

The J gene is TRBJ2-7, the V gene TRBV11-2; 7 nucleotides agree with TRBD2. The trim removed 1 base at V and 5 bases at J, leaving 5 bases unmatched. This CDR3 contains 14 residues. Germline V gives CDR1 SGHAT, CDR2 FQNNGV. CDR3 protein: CASSLGGSRDEQYF. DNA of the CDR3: TGTGCCAGCAGCTTAGGCGGGAGTAGGGACGAGCAGTACTTC.